This TCR beta chain was retrieved from a study of shared clonotypes between healthy human individuals (dated by TCRdb to 2020 to 2022). Background for the entire study: The cohort comprised two women and a few men aged 18 to 49 years. Per donor, three plates each were used for CD4 naive and CD4 memory, two for CD8 naive, and one for CD8 memory. To estimate repertoire size and how much clonotypes are shared between individuals, the study performed deep sequencing of blood TCR repertoires from a few healthy adults. Libraries were prepared and TCR repertoires were sequenced by different laboratories using diverse techniques, in order to increase sequencing depth and limit assay-specific biases. Leukapheresis yielded between about 0.9 and 8.9 billion PBMCs per donor. Summary of the overall study and its limitations: Across several donors, approximately 5% of naive CD4, more than 3% of naive CD8, about 2% of memory CD4, and approximately 0.4% of memory CD8 clonotypes were shared. Because the study included a small number of donors, the genetic and exposure-history diversity represented was limited. Compared with non-shared clonotypes, the clonotypes found in all four sorted-subset donors had higher generation probabilities. Incomplete sequencing was indicated by rarefaction of sorted-subset datasets, despite the large sequencing depth. Estimated clonotype richness was generally larger for naive than for memory subsets. Sampling was restricted to blood, and TCR repertoires in tissue are likely to differ from TCR repertoires in blood. Pairwise subsampling indicated that sequencing depth was expected to affect the degree of clonotype sharing among donors.

Using the deep immunoSEQ assay, multiplex PCR amplified TCR CDR3 regions from genomic DNA. Extracted genomic DNA from each cell subset was distributed evenly across all wells of several immunoSEQ 96-well plates, and each plate was treated as a replicate. For sorted subsets, 150 to 200 ng genomic DNA, equal to tens of thousands of T cell genomes, was loaded into each replicate PCR. Purified libraries were quantified with a Qubit 3.0 fluorometer, sized on a Bioanalyzer 2100, and re-quantified with the KAPA Library Quantification kit. Each immunoSEQ 96-well plate was sequenced on its own single-read 150-cycle Illumina NextSeq 550 flow cell. The published analysis was carried out like this. The immunoSEQ output contained only junctional sequences without quality scores, so filtering could not match that applied to full-length reads. Sequences were annotated with PyIR, a Python wrapper for IgBLAST v1.9, and V/J genes and CDR3 were assigned using IMGT germline references. Reads were removed for weak V/J assignments (E-value above 1e-6), missing CDR3, stop codons, out-of-frame junctions, or ambiguous translated residues. V3J clonotypes were defined as sequences sharing the same inferred V gene, J gene, and CDR3 amino acid sequence. The percentage overlap between two repertoires was calculated by dividing the number of shared unique clonotypes by the size of the smaller repertoire. Repertoire richness was assessed with RTK rarefaction, the Chao1 estimator, and Recon v2.1 estimates of unobserved clonotypes. OLGA was used to compute generation probabilities for all TCRbeta clonotypes that the gDNA method yielded from a handful of donors. TCRdb holds this immuneACCESS table with in-frame rearrangements only. Some clones are missing; in checked studies, unresolved V genes explain under half, and the rest has no known cause. That table is the source of V, J and clone size, and D and trimming were worked out from the DNA. This sample lists about 2.4 million clones; over 85% were detected once. Jointly, the top ten make up 0.35% to 0.45% of the sample.

The donors were healthy, HIV-negative adults who had no recently reported acute infections or vaccinations. Only Caucasian adults living in Nashville, Tennessee, USA were represented among the donors. CD4+ T cells were enriched by magnetic negative selection; naive cells were then positively selected on CD45RA, and the negative fraction formed the memory subset. After blood collection by leukapheresis, PBMCs were isolated using Ficoll-Histopaque density gradient centrifugation and then cryopreserved in the vapor phase of liquid nitrogen. Analytical flow cytometry was used to check the purity and quantity of every magnetically sorted T cell population. Each sorted fraction had its genomic DNA isolated and then quantified by UV absorbance on a Nanodrop 2000c. Concerning this clone itself: There is no known antigen for this receptor. No base-level quality is on record; no much larger clone is a single base apart.

V is shortened by 1 base, J by 7 bases, and the region joining them spans 8 bases. The CDR1 and CDR2 encoded by the germline V gene (reference sequence) are DFQATT and SNEGSKA. The CDR3 measures 11 amino acids from cysteine to phenylalanine. Only the CDR3 DNA stays, 33 bases, in frame from base 1. This TCR was recovered from a man between 18 and 29 years old in good health. Some clones in this sample may be carry-over from other donors' samples. Sample: naive CD4+ T cells from PBMCs. The cell subset or site label of this sample denotes: CD45RA+ positively selected. The chain is assembled from TRBV20-1 and TRBJ2-7; the D gene is perhaps TRBD2, on 6 matching bases. The CDR3 is CSARGDWEQYF. Here is the DNA: TGCAGTGCTAGAGGGGACTGGGAGCAGTACTTC.